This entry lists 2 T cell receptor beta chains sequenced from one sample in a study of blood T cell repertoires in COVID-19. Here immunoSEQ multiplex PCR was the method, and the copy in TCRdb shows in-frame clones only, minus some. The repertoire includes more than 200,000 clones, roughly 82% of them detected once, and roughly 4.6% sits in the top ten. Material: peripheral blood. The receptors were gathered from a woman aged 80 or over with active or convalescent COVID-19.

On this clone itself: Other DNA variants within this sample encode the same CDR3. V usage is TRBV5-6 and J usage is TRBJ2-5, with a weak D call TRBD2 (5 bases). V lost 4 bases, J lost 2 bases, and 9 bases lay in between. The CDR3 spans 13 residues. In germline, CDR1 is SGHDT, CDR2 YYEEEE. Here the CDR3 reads CASSPGLQETQYF. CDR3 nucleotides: TGTGCCAGCAGCCCTGGACTTCAAGAGACCCAGTACTTC.

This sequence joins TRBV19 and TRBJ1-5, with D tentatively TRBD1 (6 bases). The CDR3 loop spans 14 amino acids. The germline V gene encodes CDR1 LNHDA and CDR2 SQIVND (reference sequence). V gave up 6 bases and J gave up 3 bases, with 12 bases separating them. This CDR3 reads CASRSGQTNQPQHF. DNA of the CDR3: TGTGCCAGTAGAAGCGGACAGACCAATCAGCCCCAGCATTTT. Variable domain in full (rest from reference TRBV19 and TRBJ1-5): DGGITQSPKYLFRKEGQNVTLSCEQNLNHDAMYWYRQDPGQGLRLIYYSQIVNDFQKGDIAEGYSVSREKKESFPLTVTSAQKNPTAFYLCASRSGQTNQPQHFGDGTRLSIL.